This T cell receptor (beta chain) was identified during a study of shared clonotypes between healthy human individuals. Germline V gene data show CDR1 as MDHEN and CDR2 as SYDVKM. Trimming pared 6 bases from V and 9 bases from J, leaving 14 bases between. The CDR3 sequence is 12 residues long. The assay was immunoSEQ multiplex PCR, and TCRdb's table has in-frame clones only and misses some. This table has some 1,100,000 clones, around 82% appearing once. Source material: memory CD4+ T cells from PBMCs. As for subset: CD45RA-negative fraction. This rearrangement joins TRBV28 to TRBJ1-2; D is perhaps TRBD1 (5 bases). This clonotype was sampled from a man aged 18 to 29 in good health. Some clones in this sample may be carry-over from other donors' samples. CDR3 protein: CASSSSGGSYTF. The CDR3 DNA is TGTGCCAGCAGCTCCTCCGGGGGTAGCTACACCTTC.